The 15 T cell receptor beta chains reported below all come from one sample, sequenced in a study of untreated major depressive disorder. Study findings and constraints: TRBV05-01 (Vbeta 5.1) usage was higher in CD4+ T cells of depressed patients than controls.

Profiled with immunoSEQ multiplex PCR; TCRdb holds only in-frame clones, not every one. The sample has about 20,000 clones; more than 85% are singletons. Their specific antigens are unknown. The sequencing input was CD4+ T cells from PBMCs. The receptors were gathered from a woman in her 40s with major depressive disorder.

The chain links TRBV30 to TRBJ1-4; D possibly corresponds to TRBD1 (6 bases). Germline-derived CDR1 and CDR2 are GTSNPN and SVGIG (reference sequence). This CDR3 spans 14 amino acids. Deletions cut 0 bases from V and 7 bases from J, with 12 bases between. The CDR3 reads CAWSVQGWSEKLFF. The CDR3, as DNA: TGTGCCTGGAGTGTACAGGGTTGGAGTGAAAAACTGTTTTTT. The whole variable domain, remainder taken from reference TRBV30 and TRBJ1-4, is SQTIHQWPATLVQPVGSPLSLECTVEGTSNPNLYWYRQAAGRGLQLLFYSVGIGQISSEVPQNLSASRPQDRQFILSSKKLLLSDSGFYLCAWSVQGWSEKLFFGSGTQLSVL.

The chain links TRBV10-1 to TRBJ1-5; 9 positions match TRBD1. J lost 6 bases, V lost 9 bases, and 9 bases had no gene match. CDR3 length equals 14 residues. Germline CDR1 WNHNN, CDR2 SYGVQD (reference sequence). The CDR3 DNA reads TGCGCCAGGCCGGGACAGGGAAGAAGTCAGCCCCAGCATTTT. This encodes CARPGQGRSQPQHF.

The chain employs TRBV30 and TRBJ1-2, with a weak D call TRBD1 (6 bases). The ends were cut back, 0 bases at V and 8 bases at J, with 13 bases in the middle. This CDR3 spans 13 amino acids. The V gene's germline CDR1 is GTSNPN and CDR2 SVGIG (reference sequence). The DNA of the CDR3 is TGTGCCTGGAGTGTTTCAGGGGAGAACGGCTACACCTTC. Protein: CAWSVSGENGYTF.

V gene TRBV9 combines with J gene TRBJ2-7; TRBD1 agrees at 7 bases. The CDR3 runs 15 residues. Trimming removed 4 bases from V and 0 bases from J; junction bases left unmatched: 7. CDR1 is SGDLS, CDR2 YYNGEE, per germline. The CDR3: CASSLGQSSSYEQYV. CDR3 nucleotides: TGTGCCAGCAGCTTGGGACAGTCAAGCTCCTACGAGCAGTACGTC.

The rearrangement uses TRBV27 and TRBJ2-5; D not certain. Trimming took 5 bases from V and 5 from J, leaving 12 bases between them. The CDR3 has 13 amino acids. CDR1 is MNHEY and CDR2 is SMNVEV in the germline V gene (reference sequence). The CDR3 nucleotides are TGTGCCAGCAGTGCGGCTAGGGCGGAGACCCAGTACTTC. It yields the protein CASSAARAETQYF.

This chain joins TRBV5-1 and TRBJ2-1; TRBD1 is a possible D gene (5 bases). The CDR3 runs 15 residues. CDR1 SGHRS and CDR2 YFSETQ come from the germline V gene. Trimming removed 0 bases at V and 5 bases at J, with 12 bases between. The CDR3 here is CASSLGLGRDNEQFF. CDR3 nucleotides: TGCGCCAGCAGCTTGGGCCTGGGCAGGGACAATGAGCAGTTCTTC.

The sample holds one count of this clone. This chain uses TRBV11-2 with TRBJ1-1; no firm D call. CDR1 is SGHAT and CDR2 is FQNNGV in the germline V gene. CDR3 size: 14 residues. The V end was cut by 1 base, the J end by 0 bases, with 6 bases between. The CDR3 DNA reads as TGTGCCAGCAGCTTAGCAGGACTGAACACTGAAGCTTTCTTT. It yields the protein CASSLAGLNTEAFF.

The chain links TRBV28 to TRBJ2-2, with D unresolved. The CDR3 covers 13 residues. Trimming shortened V by 5 bases and J by 8 bases, and 12 bases separated the two germline ends. In germline, CDR1 is MDHEN, CDR2 SYDVKM. Here the CDR3 DNA reads TGTGCCAGCAGTGCCGTCCGTGTTGGGGAGCTGTTTTTT. Translated: CASSAVRVGELFF. Supplemented by reference TRBV28 and TRBJ2-2, the full variable domain reads DVKVTQSSRYLVKRTGEKVFLECVQDMDHENMFWYRQDPGLGLRLIYFSYDVKMKEKGDIPEGYSVSREKKERFSLILESASTNQTSMYLCASSAVRVGELFFGEGSRLTVL.

The chain combines TRBV5-1 with TRBJ1-4; 8 nucleotides align to TRBD1. Trimming took 4 bases from V and 0 from J; bases not matched to a gene: 20. Germline CDR1 reads SGHRS; CDR2 reads YFSETQ. The CDR3 contains 21 residues. CDR3 nucleotide sequence: TGCGCCAGCAGCCCCGCTGTCGGCAGGGGGCGAGGGGGGGCAACTAATGAAAAACTGTTTTTT. Protein: CASSPAVGRGRGGATNEKLFF.

A few counts support this clone. J is TRBJ2-3 and V is TRBV2; D gene ambiguous. The CDR3 extends over 12 amino acids. CDR1 and CDR2 from the germline V gene are SNHLY and FYNNEI. V gave up 6 bases and J gave up 5 bases, with 9 bases separating them. The CDR3 nucleotides read TGTGCCAGCAGCGGGTGGGTAGATACGCAGTATTTT. Translating it yields CASSGWVDTQYF.

CDR3 in DNA: TGTGCCACCACAGGGGGCTTGGTGACTGAAGCTTTCTTT. Protein sequence: CATTGGLVTEAFF. This rearrangement joins TRBV10-3 to TRBJ1-1, with 9 positions matching TRBD1. Germline V lookup: CDR1 ENHRY, CDR2 SYGVKD. Trimming removed 10 bases from V and 5 bases from J; junction bases left unmatched: 8. The CDR3 is 13 residues long.

This chain links TRBV5-1 with TRBJ2-1; 15 nucleotides agree with TRBD2. There are 18 residues in the CDR3. With V trimmed by 4 bases and J by 6 bases, 11 bases remained unmatched. Germline CDR1 is SGHRS and CDR2 is YFSETQ. The CDR3 sequence: CASSGWTSGRAAGNEQFF. The CDR3 DNA follows: TGCGCCAGCAGCGGATGGACTAGCGGGAGGGCCGCGGGCAATGAGCAGTTCTTC.

The genes are TRBV18 and TRBJ1-3; D is uncertain. Trimming left V 1 base short and J 0 bases short, with 13 bases between. CDR1 and CDR2 from the germline V gene are KGHSH and LQKENI. This CDR3 spans 17 amino acids. The CDR3 protein is CASSPLAGPTSGNTIYF. DNA for the CDR3: TGTGCCAGCTCACCACTGGCCGGGCCCACCTCTGGAAACACCATATATTTT.

J is TRBJ1-1 and V is TRBV6-1, with D unresolved. Germline V lookup: CDR1 MNHNS, CDR2 SASEGT. This CDR3 spans 14 amino acids. Between the trimmed V and J ends, which lost 8 bases and 1 base, there was a span of 14 bases. CDR3 amino acids: CASGSEKPNTEAFF. In DNA, the CDR3 is TGTGCCAGCGGTTCGGAGAAACCGAACACTGAAGCTTTCTTT.

This clone was recorded once. The J gene is TRBJ2-7, the V gene TRBV10-1; D gene unclear. The germline V gene has CDR1 WNHNN and CDR2 SYGVQD (reference sequence). The CDR3 is 13 amino acids. The ends were cut back, 4 bases at V and 4 bases at J, with 11 bases in the middle. The CDR3 DNA reads TGCGCCAGCAGTGTACGGCTACCTTACGAGCAGTACGTC. It specifies CASSVRLPYEQYV.